The 5 T cell receptor beta chains given below trace back to one sample, sequenced in a study of T cells in Graves' hyperthyroidism and ophthalmopathy. The source material, RNA transcripts, was used to amplify TCR beta CDR3 regions. The TCR CDR3 first-round RT-PCR relied on the HTBI primer set. Each CDR3 protein is one row after TCRdb ran MiXCR on the multiplex PCR reads. The table has about 740,000 distinct CDR3 sequences, roughly 15% seen once. Sequencing used blood. These receptors came from a woman in her late teens or twenties with Graves' hyperthyroidism.

This chain links TRBV5-1 with TRBJ2-7; 7 nucleotides line up with TRBD1. The ends lost 4 bases at V and 0 bases at J; junction bases unmatched: 7. This CDR3 spans 15 amino acids. The V gene's germline CDR1 is SGHRS and CDR2 YFSETQ. DNA for the CDR3: TGCGCCAGCAGCGTACAGGGGCTAAACTCCTACGAGCAGTACTTC. Translation: CASSVQGLNSYEQYF.

This clonotype was seen more than once but under ten times. The genes are TRBV5-1 and TRBJ2-1, with D unresolved. This CDR3 contains 16 residues. Germline V CDR1 and CDR2: SGHRS, YFSETQ. Between the trimmed V and J ends, which lost 0 bases and 0 bases, there was a span of 10 bases. CDR3 residues: CASSLVPASSYNEQFF. In nucleotides, the CDR3 is TGCGCCAGCAGCTTGGTCCCAGCAAGCTCCTACAATGAGCAGTTCTTC.

There are many counts of this clonotype. The chain links TRBV7-9 to TRBJ2-5, with D hard to call. The V and J ends lost 2 bases and 7 bases respectively, with 17 bases between them. Germline values: CDR1 SEHNR, CDR2 FQNEAQ (reference sequence). This CDR3 is 15 amino acids long. The CDR3 DNA sequence: TGTGCCAGCAGCTTACAGAGCTACTTACCCGCGACCCAGTACTTC. Amino acid sequence: CASSLQSYLPATQYF.

For this clonotype: This may stem from a read error, because a much larger clone lies one nucleotide away. The genes are TRBV28 and TRBJ2-7; 11 bases map to TRBD2. The CDR3 extends over 16 amino acids. V lost 5 bases to trimming and J lost 6 bases; unmatched junction nucleotides: 12. Looked up from germline, CDR1 is MDHEN and CDR2 is SYDVKM. The CDR3 DNA reads as TGTGCCAGCAGTCCCGTTGGGACTAGCGGTAGAGGCGAGCAGTACTTC. It yields the protein CASSPVGTSGRGEQYF.

This clonotype was found many times. V is TRBV7-2 and J is TRBJ2-1, with D perhaps matching TRBD2 (7 bases). The CDR3 covers 17 residues. Trimming removed 6 bases at V and 8 bases at J, with 26 bases between. Germline V gene data show CDR1 as SGHTA and CDR2 as FQGNSA. The CDR3 DNA reads as TGTGCCAGCAGGTGGGGACGGGGGGCAGGTGGGATGGATGAGCAGTTCTTC. It translates to CASRWGRGAGGMDEQFF. Drawing the rest from reference TRBV7-2 and TRBJ2-1, the complete variable domain is GAGVSQSPSNKVTEKGKDVELRCDPISGHTALYWYRQSLGQGLEFLIYFQGNSAPDKSGLPSDRFSAERTGGSVSTLTIQRTQQEDSAVYLCASRWGRGAGGMDEQFFGPGTRLTVL.